Listed here are 31 T cell receptor beta chains from one sample, sequenced in a study of blood T cell repertoires in COVID-19 (dated by TCRdb to 2018 to 2020). Library preparation used the immunoSEQ multiplex PCR assay. Drawn from immuneACCESS, this table holds only the in-frame rearrangements with V and J called that TCRdb kept. Clones are partly lost; checked studies trace under half to an unresolved V gene and leave the rest unexplained. The sample table contains nearly 110,000 clones; only one count was recorded for roughly four fifths of them. Roughly 13% of the sample belongs to the ten largest clones. Sequencing input: peripheral blood. The receptors shown here come from a woman in her fifties or sixties with acute or convalescent COVID-19.

The chain has TRBV4-2 and TRBJ1-2; possibly TRBD1 for D (6 bases). V was cut by 0 bases and J by 4 bases, with 9 bases left in between. The CDR3 loop spans 14 amino acids. Looked up from germline, CDR1 is LGHNA and CDR2 is YNFKEQ. For the CDR3, the DNA is TGTGCCAGCAGCCAAGAGGACAGTCCCTATGGCTACACCTTC. Translation: CASSQEDSPYGYTF.

CDR3 in DNA: TGCGCCAGCAGCACTGGGGACAGCTCGAACACCGGGGAGCTGTTTTTT. Amino acids: CASSTGDSSNTGELFF. The chain is built from TRBV5-1 and TRBJ2-2; the match to TRBD1 covers 7 bases. Germline-derived CDR1 and CDR2 are SGHRS and YFSETQ. CDR3 size: 16 residues. V trimming: 4 bases; J trimming: 0 bases; junction bases outside the gene matches: 6.

The chain carries TRBV19 and TRBJ1-4, with D unclear. Germline assignment: CDR1 LNHDA and CDR2 SQIVND (reference sequence). The CDR3 has 13 amino acids. The ends were cut back, 5 bases at V and 2 bases at J, with 6 bases in the middle. The CDR3 bases are TGTGCCAGTAGTGGGCAGACTAATGAAAAACTGTTTTTT. Its translation is CASSGQTNEKLFF.

This rearrangement joins TRBV25-1 to TRBJ1-3; no firm D call. CDR1 is MGHDK and CDR2 is SYGVNS in the germline V gene. The V and J ends lost 7 bases and 4 bases respectively, with 11 bases between them. This CDR3 spans 13 amino acids. The CDR3 protein is CASTPSVGNTIYF. CDR3 nucleotide sequence: TGTGCCAGCACCCCTTCGGTGGGAAACACCATATATTTT.

This clone was observed once. The V gene is TRBV10-3, the J gene TRBJ2-3; 9 positions match TRBD1. V lost 6 bases and J lost 6; bases outside the gene matches: 7. CDR3 size: 14 residues. Germline CDR1 reads ENHRY; CDR2 reads SYGVKD. The CDR3 bases are TGTGCCATCAGGAGGGACAGGGAAGGGGATACGCAGTATTTT. It codes for CAIRRDREGDTQYF.

The chain links TRBV19 to TRBJ1-1; D unresolved. Germline V gives CDR1 LNHDA, CDR2 SQIVND (reference sequence). CDR3 length: 13 residues. Trimming left V 4 bases short and J 1 base short, with 7 bases between. CDR3 loop: CASSRAGNTEAFF. The CDR3 nucleotides read TGTGCCAGTAGTAGGGCGGGGAACACTGAAGCTTTCTTT.

The chain is built from TRBV3-1 (or the pseudogene TRBV3-2) and TRBJ2-1; a possible D gene is TRBD2 (7 bases). The length of the CDR3 is 13 residues. Between the trimmed V and J ends, which lost 8 bases and 10 bases, there was a span of 18 bases. Germline V gene data show CDR1 as LGHDT and CDR2 as YNNKEL (reference sequence). DNA for the CDR3: TGTGCCAGCGGGAATGGGGGGGCTTGGGAGCAGTTCTTC. This gives the protein CASGNGGAWEQFF.

The CDR3 DNA follows: TGTGCCAGCAGTTATTTTAGGGACAGAGTCAATCAGCCCCAGCATTTT. This gives the protein CASSYFRDRVNQPQHF. The rearrangement uses TRBV6-5 and TRBJ1-5, with TRBD1 matching over 7 bases. Trimming removed 3 bases from V and 3 bases from J; junction bases left unmatched: 8. The CDR3 has 16 amino acids. CDR1 and CDR2 (germline): MNHEY, SVGAGI.

This chain connects TRBV5-5 to TRBJ1-2; D not resolved. CDR1 is SGHKS, CDR2 YYEKEE, per germline (reference sequence). V lost 4 bases to trimming and J lost 2 bases, with 12 bases between them. The CDR3 has 14 residues. CDR3 sequence: CASSPRGANYGYTF. The CDR3 bases are TGTGCCAGCAGCCCTCGGGGAGCCAACTATGGCTACACCTTC.

The chain joins TRBV19 to TRBJ1-1; D not certain. Germline V lookup: CDR1 LNHDA, CDR2 SQIVND (reference sequence). The CDR3 has 14 residues. With 5 bases removed from V and 0 bases from J, the gap between germline ends came to 10 bases. CDR3 in amino acids: CASSHPGMNTEAFF. Here the CDR3 DNA reads TGTGCCAGTAGTCACCCAGGCATGAACACTGAAGCTTTCTTT.

The V and J genes are TRBV4-1 and TRBJ1-5, with TRBD1 identical over 9 bases. Germline V gives CDR1 MGHRA, CDR2 YSYEKL. The CDR3 totals 13 residues. V shed 5 bases, J shed 6 bases, and the junction held 2 bases outside the gene matches. The CDR3: CASSLDRGQPQHF. The CDR3 DNA sequence: TGCGCCAGCAGCTTGGACAGGGGTCAGCCCCAGCATTTT.

The chain combines TRBV28 with TRBJ2-1, with 7 bases lining up with TRBD2. Germline lookup yields CDR1 MDHEN and CDR2 SYDVKM. V lost 10 bases to trimming and J lost 0 bases; unmatched junction nucleotides: 9. The CDR3 has 15 residues. The chain's CDR3 is CATQASGNSYNEQFF. CDR3 nucleotide sequence: TGTGCCACCCAGGCAAGCGGGAACTCCTACAATGAGCAGTTCTTC.

The chain combines TRBV10-3 with TRBJ2-7; no clear D gene. Germline V CDR1 and CDR2: ENHRY, SYGVKD. The ends were cut back, 3 bases at V and 7 bases at J, with 7 bases in the middle. This CDR3 spans 11 amino acids. CDR3 bases: TGTGCCATCAGTGAAACCGGGGAGCAGTACTTC. This translates into CAISETGEQYF.

CDR3 DNA sequence: TGTGCCAGCAGCCCCCGGAGCTCCTACAATGAGCAGTTCTTC. This sequence encodes CASSPRSSYNEQFF. The V and J genes are TRBV7-2 and TRBJ2-1; no clear D. CDR3 length: 14 amino acids. Germline-derived CDR1 and CDR2 are SGHTA and FQGNSA. Between the trimmed V and J ends, which lost 5 bases and 0 bases, there was a span of 8 bases.

The J gene is TRBJ1-1, the V gene TRBV6-5; 8 bases are a match to TRBD1. CDR1 and CDR2 (germline): MNHEY, SVGAGI. V was clipped by 6 bases and J by 6 bases; unmatched bases: 12. CDR3 length: 15 amino acids. The CDR3 bases are TGTGCCAGCAGAAACACCGGACAGGGTTTTTCTGAAGCTTTCTTT. Protein sequence: CASRNTGQGFSEAFF.

The chain has TRBV5-6 and TRBJ1-2, with TRBD1 matching over 11 bases. The germline gives CDR1 SGHDT, CDR2 YYEEEE. The junction had 9 bases not matched to a gene; V was cut back by 5 bases and J by 6 bases. The CDR3 has 15 amino acids. The CDR3 is CASSLRTGGYHGYTF. The CDR3 DNA follows: TGTGCCAGCAGTTTAAGGACAGGGGGCTATCATGGCTACACCTTC.

The V call is TRBV5-6, the J call TRBJ1-4, with D uncertain. The CDR3 length is 15 residues. V was clipped by 4 bases and J by 4 bases, with 14 bases between them. CDR1 is SGHDT, CDR2 YYEEEE, per germline. CDR3 sequence (DNA): TGTGCCAGCAGCCGTGCGGGAGCTTATAATGAAAAACTGTTTTTT. This sequence encodes CASSRAGAYNEKLFF.

V is TRBV11-2 and J is TRBJ2-3; 10 bases match TRBD2. The V segment lost 1 base and the J segment 1 base; nucleotides outside the gene matches: 5. The CDR3 contains 17 residues. CDR1 SGHAT and CDR2 FQNNGV come from the germline V gene. In nucleotides, the CDR3 is TGTGCCAGCAGCTTAGGTATCCTAGCGGGGGGCACAGATACGCAGTATTTT. The encoded protein is CASSLGILAGGTDTQYF.

The chain has TRBV7-2 and TRBJ2-5; TRBD2 matches 8 bases. The CDR3 covers 13 residues. J lost 5 bases, V lost 6 bases, and 5 bases had no gene match. CDR1 is SGHTA and CDR2 is FQGNSA in the germline V gene. The CDR3 bases are TGTGCCAGCAGGAGACTAGCGCAGGAGACCCAGTACTTC. Residues: CASRRLAQETQYF.

The chain combines TRBV2 with TRBJ1-2; unclear D gene. The CDR3 runs to 14 residues. Trimming took 2 bases from V and 6 from J, leaving 13 bases between them. Germline V CDR1 and CDR2: SNHLY, FYNNEI. CDR3 bases: TGTGCCAGCAGTGAATATGCACAGTCCCATGGCTACACCTTC. This codes for CASSEYAQSHGYTF.

The chain has TRBV4-1 and TRBJ2-1; 8 nucleotides line up with TRBD2. V dropped 1 base and J dropped 4; count of bases not matched to a gene: 6. CDR3 length: 16 residues. The germline gives CDR1 MGHRA, CDR2 YSYEKL. The CDR3 nucleotides are TGCGCCAGCAGCCAAGGTCGGGGGGGGAGATACAATGAGCAGTTCTTC. It is translated as CASSQGRGGRYNEQFF.

The chain links TRBV7-2 to TRBJ2-2; possible D gene TRBD1, 5 bases. The CDR3 is 15 residues long. Germline CDR1 and CDR2: SGHTA and FQGNSA. V shed 5 bases and J shed 0 bases, with 10 bases lying between them. The CDR3 is CASSLDRANTGELFF. The CDR3 DNA follows: TGTGCCAGCAGCCTCGACAGAGCGAACACCGGGGAGCTGTTTTTT.

CDR3 bases: TGCGCCAGCCTGAGGACTAGCGAAGATACGCAGTATTTT. Its translation is CASLRTSEDTQYF. V is TRBV10-1 and J is TRBJ2-3, with 9 bases matching TRBD2. CDR1 is WNHNN and CDR2 is SYGVQD in the germline V gene (reference sequence). J gave up 5 bases and V 8 bases, and 5 bases lay outside the gene matches. CDR3 length: 13 residues.

This chain links TRBV28 with TRBJ1-3; perhaps TRBD1 as D (6 bases). Trimming took off 4 bases at V and 0 bases at J, with 10 bases between the two ends. Germline V lookup: CDR1 MDHEN, CDR2 SYDVKM. This CDR3 contains 15 residues. CDR3 sequence reads: CASSSGTTSGNTIYF. In DNA form, the CDR3 reads TGTGCCAGCAGTTCCGGGACAACCTCTGGAAACACCATATATTTT.

The chain has TRBV7-9 and TRBJ2-7, with 7 bases that match TRBD2. The CDR3 has 14 amino acids. The V gene end was trimmed by 5 bases and the J gene end by 3 bases; junction bases not matched to a gene: 7. Germline CDR1 and CDR2: SEHNR and FQNEAQ (reference sequence). CDR3 nucleotide sequence: TGTGCCAGCAGCCCCCCCGGGACTAACTACGAGCAGTACTTC. Its translation: CASSPPGTNYEQYF.

The rearrangement joins TRBV10-2 to TRBJ1-5; 9 bases match TRBD1. This CDR3 is 16 amino acids long. The junction had 5 bases not matched to a gene; V was cut back by 3 bases and J by 2 bases. CDR1 and CDR2 (germline): WSHSY, SAAADI. Here the CDR3 DNA reads TGCGCCAGCAGTGACTTGGGACAGGGAGGCAATCAGCCCCAGCATTTT. Encoded protein: CASSDLGQGGNQPQHF.

The chain combines TRBV2 with TRBJ1-6, with D uncertain. The CDR3 runs to 15 residues. V lost 4 bases and J lost 5, with 12 bases in between. Germline assignment: CDR1 SNHLY and CDR2 FYNNEI. The CDR3 reads CASSGWRANNSPLHF. As DNA, the CDR3 is TGTGCCAGCAGTGGCTGGAGGGCGAATAATTCACCCCTCCACTTT.

The gene calls are TRBV29-1 and TRBJ2-7, with 9 bases lining up with TRBD1. CDR1 is SQVTM, CDR2 ANQGSEA, per germline. The CDR3 is made up of 16 amino acids. The junction had 13 bases not matched to a gene; V was cut back by 5 bases and J by 2 bases. The CDR3 nucleotides read TGCAGCGTTAAAGGGCGACAGGGGGTTGCTACCTACGAGCAGTACTTC. Protein: CSVKGRQGVATYEQYF.

The rearrangement links TRBV6-5 to TRBJ2-7; 10 bases fit TRBD1. Germline V lookup: CDR1 MNHEY, CDR2 SVGAGI. The trim removed 5 bases at V and 9 bases at J, leaving 4 bases unmatched. The CDR3 covers 12 residues. The CDR3 spells CASSQGQGRQYF. In nucleotides, the CDR3 is TGTGCCAGCAGTCAGGGACAGGGGCGGCAGTACTTC.

The chain carries TRBV28 and TRBJ1-1; 7 bases fit TRBD1. The CDR3 covers 14 residues. The ends lost 7 bases at V and 1 base at J; junction bases unmatched: 6. Looked up from germline, CDR1 is MDHEN and CDR2 is SYDVKM. The CDR3 sequence: CASTRQGPNTEAFF. The CDR3 coding sequence is TGTGCCAGCACTCGACAGGGACCGAACACTGAAGCTTTCTTT.

The V gene is TRBV28, the J gene TRBJ1-2; D remains ambiguous. CDR3 length: 12 amino acids. Germline CDR1 reads MDHEN; CDR2 reads SYDVKM. The V and J ends lost 3 bases and 6 bases respectively, with 8 bases between them. In DNA, the CDR3 is TGTGCCAGCAGTTTGTGGGCAGATGGCTACACCTTC. Translation: CASSLWADGYTF.